This note documents a single TCR beta chain sequence. The antigen is undetermined. The data were obtained in a study of cytomegalovirus exposure and HLA in healthy donors. For the study at large: Previous work identified roughly 120 million unique TCR beta sequences from roughly 180 million T cells.

Broader study findings: Sequences of the TCR beta chain were said to predict the HLA-A and HLA-B alleles of most subjects accurately.

Amplification used 60 Vbeta primers and 13 Jbeta primers. Using immunoSEQ multiplex PCR, the repertoire was profiled, and TCRdb retains in-frame clones only, with some absent. Its table records 100,000 to 150,000 clones. This clonotype was obtained from a man between 40 and 49 years old in good health and CMV-seronegative. The source material was PBMCs.

The CDR3 DNA is TGTGCCAGCAGTTTATCGTCTAGCGGGGGCTACAATGAGCAGTTCTTC. Amino acids: CASSLSSSGGYNEQFF. V usage is TRBV27 and J usage is TRBJ2-1, with 10 bases aligning to TRBD2. Germline CDR1 and CDR2: MNHEY and SMNVEV (reference sequence). J gave up 3 bases and V 0 bases, and 2 bases lay outside the gene matches. The CDR3 loop spans 16 amino acids.